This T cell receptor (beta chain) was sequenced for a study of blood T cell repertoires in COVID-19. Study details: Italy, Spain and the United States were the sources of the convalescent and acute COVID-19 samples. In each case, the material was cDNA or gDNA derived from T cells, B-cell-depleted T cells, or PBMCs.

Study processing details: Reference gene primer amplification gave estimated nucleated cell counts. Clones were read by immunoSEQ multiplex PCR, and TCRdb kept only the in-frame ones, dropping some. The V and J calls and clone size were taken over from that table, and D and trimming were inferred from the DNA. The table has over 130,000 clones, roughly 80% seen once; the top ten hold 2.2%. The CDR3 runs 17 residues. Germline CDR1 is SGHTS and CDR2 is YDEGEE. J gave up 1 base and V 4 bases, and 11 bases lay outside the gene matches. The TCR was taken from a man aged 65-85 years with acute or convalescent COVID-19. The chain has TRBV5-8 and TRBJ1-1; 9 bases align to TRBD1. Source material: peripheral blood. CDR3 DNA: TGTGCCAGCAGCCCTGAGGGGGACAGGGCTAAGAACACTGAAGCTTTCTTT. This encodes CASSPEGDRAKNTEAFF.